Reported below is one TCR beta chain. Profiling relied on immunoSEQ multiplex PCR, and the TCRdb table lists in-frame clones only, not all of them. The sample includes just over 6,000 clones, more than 75% seen only once; the top ten take about 48%. The data derive from a study of blood T cell repertoires in COVID-19. Study in general: T cells, B-cell-depleted T cells, or PBMCs provided the cDNA or gDNA that served as material.

J gave up 4 bases and V 2 bases, and 8 bases lay outside the gene matches. The CDR3 is 17 residues long. Per germline, CDR1 MNHNS and CDR2 SASEGT. The specimen was peripheral blood. The chain recombines TRBV6-1 with TRBJ2-7; 13 bases fit TRBD2. The receptor comes from a human donor in a cohort sampled during active COVID-19. CDR3 protein: CASSEQLAGGPGYEQYF. The CDR3 bases are TGTGCCAGCAGTGAACAACTAGCGGGAGGGCCCGGTTACGAGCAGTACTTC.